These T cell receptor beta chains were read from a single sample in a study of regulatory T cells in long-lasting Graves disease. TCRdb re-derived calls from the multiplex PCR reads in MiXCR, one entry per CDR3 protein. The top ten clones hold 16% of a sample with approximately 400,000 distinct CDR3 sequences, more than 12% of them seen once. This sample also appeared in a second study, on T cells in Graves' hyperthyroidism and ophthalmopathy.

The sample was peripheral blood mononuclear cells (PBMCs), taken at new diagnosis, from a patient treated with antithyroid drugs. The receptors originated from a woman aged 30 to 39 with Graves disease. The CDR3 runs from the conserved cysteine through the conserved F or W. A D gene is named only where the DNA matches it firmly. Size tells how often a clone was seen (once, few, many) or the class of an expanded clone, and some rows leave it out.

CDR3 DNA: TGTGCCTGGAGTGTACAGGGGGCCGACAATGAGCAGTTCTTC
CDR3 protein: CAWSVQGADNEQFF
J gene: TRBJ2-1
clone size: many
D gene: TRBD1
CDR3 length: 14
V gene: TRBV30

CDR3 DNA: TGTGCCAGCAGCCCCGTTGTTGAGGGAAGCTCCTACGAGCAGTACTTC
CDR3 protein: CASSPVVEGSSYEQYF
J gene: TRBJ2-7
clone size: few
D gene: NA
CDR3 length: 16
V gene: TRBV4-2

CDR3 DNA: TGTGCCAGCGGACCCCCGGGACTAGCGGTTTCCTACGAGCAGTACTTC
CDR3 protein: CASGPPGLAVSYEQYF
J gene: TRBJ2-7
clone size: many
D gene: TRBD2
CDR3 length: 16
V gene: TRBV2

CDR3 DNA: TGTGCCAGCAGTGACAGGGGTTACGAGCAGTACTTC
CDR3 protein: CASSDRGYEQYF
J gene: TRBJ2-7
clone size: many
D gene: TRBD1
CDR3 length: 12
V gene: TRBV6-2/TRBV6-3

CDR3 DNA: TGTGCCAGCAGCTTAGGGGCCGTTACCTACGAGCAGTACTTC
CDR3 protein: CASSLGAVTYEQYF
J gene: TRBJ2-7
clone size: NA
D gene: NA
CDR3 length: 14
V gene: TRBV11-1

CDR3 DNA: TGTGCCAGCAGCCCTGGATCTAGCGGTTCCTACGAGCAGTACTTC
CDR3 protein: CASSPGSSGSYEQYF
J gene: TRBJ2-7
clone size: many
D gene: TRBD2
CDR3 length: 15
V gene: TRBV12-3/TRBV12-4

CDR3 DNA: TGTGCCAGCAGTTTAGGGGTATGGGAAAAACTGTTTTTT
CDR3 protein: CASSLGVWEKLFF
J gene: TRBJ1-4
clone size: NA
D gene: NA
CDR3 length: 13
V gene: TRBV12-3/TRBV12-4

CDR3 DNA: TGTGCCAGCAGCCAACGACAGGGGTCTAGCACAGATACGCAGTATTTT
CDR3 protein: CASSQRQGSSTDTQYF
J gene: TRBJ2-3
clone size: NA
D gene: TRBD1
CDR3 length: 16
V gene: TRBV4-2

CDR3 DNA: TGTGCCACCGCCATTACGGTTGGTGAGCAGTTCTTC
CDR3 protein: CATAITVGEQFF
J gene: TRBJ2-1
clone size: many
D gene: NA
CDR3 length: 12
V gene: TRBV6-1

CDR3 DNA: TGTGCCATCCGGGAGCGGGGGCAGCCCCAGCATTTT
CDR3 protein: CAIRERGQPQHF
J gene: TRBJ1-5
clone size: NA
D gene: NA
CDR3 length: 12
V gene: TRBV2

CDR3 DNA: TGTGCCAGCAGCTTAAGTCTCCTCCTAGACAATGAGCAGTTCTTC
CDR3 protein: CASSLSLLLDNEQFF
J gene: TRBJ2-1
clone size: many
D gene: NA
CDR3 length: 15
V gene: TRBV11-2

CDR3 DNA: TGTGCCAGCAGTTTAACCAGGCAGCCCCAGCATTTT
CDR3 protein: CASSLTRQPQHF
J gene: TRBJ1-5
clone size: many
D gene: NA
CDR3 length: 12
V gene: TRBV28

CDR3 DNA: TGTGCCAGCAGCATGAACAATGAGCAGTTCTTC
CDR3 protein: CASSMNNEQFF
J gene: TRBJ2-1
clone size: many
D gene: NA
CDR3 length: 11
V gene: TRBV7-6

CDR3 DNA: TGTGCCAGCAGCCAAGAAGGACTAGCGGAAGTCACAGATACGCAGTATTTT
CDR3 protein: CASSQEGLAEVTDTQYF
J gene: TRBJ2-3
clone size: many
D gene: TRBD2
CDR3 length: 17
V gene: TRBV3-1

CDR3 DNA: TGTGCTAGCAGCTCAACCTCCCAGGGCGCGACCCAGTACTTC
CDR3 protein: CASSSTSQGATQYF
J gene: TRBJ2-5
clone size: NA
D gene: NA
CDR3 length: 14
V gene: TRBV7-7

CDR3 DNA: TGTGCCAGCAGCCTCCGGACTAAAGAGACCCAGTACTTC
CDR3 protein: CASSLRTKETQYF
J gene: TRBJ2-5
clone size: few
D gene: NA
CDR3 length: 13
V gene: TRBV7-9

CDR3 DNA: TGTGCCAGCAGCCAAGATCTACCCCCACCCCTCCACTTT
CDR3 protein: CASSQDLPPPLHF
J gene: TRBJ1-6
clone size: few
D gene: NA
CDR3 length: 13
V gene: TRBV14

CDR3 DNA: TGTGCCAGCAGCTTAAGGTCAAGAGAGAGCACCAACACCGGGGAGCTGTTTTTT
CDR3 protein: CASSLRSRESTNTGELFF
J gene: TRBJ2-2
clone size: many
D gene: NA
CDR3 length: 18
V gene: TRBV7-3

CDR3 DNA: TGTGCCAGCAGCCAAGCCTTACGAGTTTCCGGGGAGCTGTTTTTT
CDR3 protein: CASSQALRVSGELFF
J gene: TRBJ2-2
clone size: NA
D gene: NA
CDR3 length: 15
V gene: TRBV4-2

CDR3 DNA: TGCGCCAGCAGTGAGTCCACCCGGGACAGTCCTAGCACAGATACGCAGTATTTT
CDR3 protein: CASSESTRDSPSTDTQYF
J gene: TRBJ2-3
clone size: many
D gene: TRBD1
CDR3 length: 18
V gene: TRBV10-1

CDR3 DNA: TGTGCCAGCAGCCACCCGGCACAGGGCTCGGTGGGGAACACTGAAGCTTTCTTT
CDR3 protein: CASSHPAQGSVGNTEAFF
J gene: TRBJ1-1
clone size: NA
D gene: NA
CDR3 length: 18
V gene: TRBV9

CDR3 DNA: TGTGCCAGCAGTTCCGGACAGGGCTGGTACGAGCAGTACTTC
CDR3 protein: CASSSGQGWYEQYF
J gene: TRBJ2-7
clone size: many
D gene: TRBD1
CDR3 length: 14
V gene: TRBV27

CDR3 DNA: TGTGCCAGTAGGACGGGACAGCTAAGCAATCAGCCCCAGCATTTT
CDR3 protein: CASRTGQLSNQPQHF
J gene: TRBJ1-5
clone size: many
D gene: TRBD1
CDR3 length: 15
V gene: TRBV19

CDR3 DNA: TGTGCCACCAGTGCCGGGACTAGCGGCACAGATACGCAGTATTTT
CDR3 protein: CATSAGTSGTDTQYF
J gene: TRBJ2-3
clone size: many
D gene: TRBD2
CDR3 length: 15
V gene: TRBV24-1

CDR3 DNA: TGTGCCAGCAGAGGAACAGGAGTTCGGTACGAGCAGTACTTC
CDR3 protein: CASRGTGVRYEQYF
J gene: TRBJ2-7
clone size: many
D gene: NA
CDR3 length: 14
V gene: TRBV28

CDR3 DNA: TGTGCCAGCAGCTCGGGGACAGGGGGTAGATCAACTTATAGCACAGATACGCAGTATTTT
CDR3 protein: CASSSGTGGRSTYSTDTQYF
J gene: TRBJ2-3
clone size: once
D gene: TRBD1
CDR3 length: 20
V gene: TRBV7-9

CDR3 DNA: TGCGCCAGCAGCTCTAGTCCCGGGACAGGGGAAGAGACCCAGTACTTC
CDR3 protein: CASSSSPGTGEETQYF
J gene: TRBJ2-5
clone size: NA
D gene: TRBD1
CDR3 length: 16
V gene: TRBV5-1

CDR3 DNA: TGTGCCAGCAGTGAATTATTGGGGTTCGGGGCTTTCTTT
CDR3 protein: CASSELLGFGAFF
J gene: TRBJ1-1
clone size: many
D gene: NA
CDR3 length: 13
V gene: TRBV6-2/TRBV6-3

CDR3 DNA: TGTGCCAGCAGCTTCATACAGGGGGCGTCCGGCGTAGCTTTCTTT
CDR3 protein: CASSFIQGASGVAFF
J gene: TRBJ1-1
clone size: many
D gene: TRBD1
CDR3 length: 15
V gene: TRBV28

CDR3 DNA: TGTTCTAGAGGGGCCAAAAACATTCAGTACTTC
CDR3 protein: CSRGAKNIQYF
J gene: TRBJ2-4
clone size: many
D gene: NA
CDR3 length: 11
V gene: TRBV12-3/TRBV12-4

CDR3 DNA: TGTGCCAGCTTCCTAGCGGCGAACACCGGGGAGCTGTTTTTT
CDR3 protein: CASFLAANTGELFF
J gene: TRBJ2-2
clone size: many
D gene: TRBD2
CDR3 length: 14
V gene: TRBV28

CDR3 DNA: TGCGCCAGCAGCCAAGATCCCCGGTCCGAGCAGTACTTC
CDR3 protein: CASSQDPRSEQYF
J gene: TRBJ2-7
clone size: many
D gene: NA
CDR3 length: 13
V gene: TRBV4-1

CDR3 DNA: TGCAGTGCTTCGTCGACTAGCGGGAGTTTTGGTTCGGTGTTAGATACGCAGTATTTT
CDR3 protein: CSASSTSGSFGSVLDTQYF
J gene: TRBJ2-3
clone size: many
D gene: TRBD2
CDR3 length: 19
V gene: TRBV20-1

CDR3 DNA: TGCGCCAGCAGCGTGACTGGGACGGTGAACACTGAAGCTTTCTTT
CDR3 protein: CASSVTGTVNTEAFF
J gene: TRBJ1-1
clone size: once
D gene: NA
CDR3 length: 15
V gene: TRBV5-1

CDR3 DNA: TGTGCCAGCAGGTATACTAGCGGGGATGAGCAGTTCTTC
CDR3 protein: CASRYTSGDEQFF
J gene: TRBJ2-1
clone size: NA
D gene: TRBD2
CDR3 length: 13
V gene: TRBV2

CDR3 DNA: TGTGCCAGCTCACCCCTAGCGGGAGTTAACTACAATGAGCAGTTCTTC
CDR3 protein: CASSPLAGVNYNEQFF
J gene: TRBJ2-1
clone size: many
D gene: TRBD2
CDR3 length: 16
V gene: TRBV18

CDR3 DNA: TGTGCCAGCAGCCCGGCCGGGGGTAATTCACCCCTCCACTTT
CDR3 protein: CASSPAGGNSPLHF
J gene: TRBJ1-6
clone size: many
D gene: NA
CDR3 length: 14
V gene: TRBV7-8

CDR3 DNA: TGTGCCAGCAGCTTAGGGCGGACAGAAGCTTTCTTT
CDR3 protein: CASSLGRTEAFF
J gene: TRBJ1-1
clone size: many
D gene: NA
CDR3 length: 12
V gene: TRBV13

CDR3 DNA: TGTGCCAGCAGTGGAGAGGGCTCCTATAATTCACCCCTCCACTTT
CDR3 protein: CASSGEGSYNSPLHF
J gene: TRBJ1-6
clone size: many
D gene: NA
CDR3 length: 15
V gene: TRBV2

CDR3 DNA: TGTGCCAGCAGCTTGGGTGGGGGTGTCAGCGGTAATCAAGAGACCCAGTACTTC
CDR3 protein: CASSLGGGVSGNQETQYF
J gene: TRBJ2-5
clone size: NA
D gene: NA
CDR3 length: 18
V gene: TRBV7-9

CDR3 DNA: TGTGCCATCAACTCCGGAGACAGGGTACAGACTAACTATGGCTACACCTTC
CDR3 protein: CAINSGDRVQTNYGYTF
J gene: TRBJ1-2
clone size: many
D gene: TRBD1
CDR3 length: 17
V gene: TRBV27

CDR3 DNA: TGTGCCAGCAGTTACTTTGGGGGACATAACACCGGGGAGCTGTTTTTT
CDR3 protein: CASSYFGGHNTGELFF
J gene: TRBJ2-2
clone size: NA
D gene: NA
CDR3 length: 16
V gene: TRBV6-9

CDR3 DNA: TGTGCCAGCACTTATGCAGGGCTCTCTGGAAACACCATATATTTT
CDR3 protein: CASTYAGLSGNTIYF
J gene: TRBJ1-3
clone size: NA
D gene: NA
CDR3 length: 15
V gene: TRBV12-3/TRBV12-4

CDR3 DNA: TGTGCCAGCAGCTGGCAGTTAAATGAAAAACTGTTTTTT
CDR3 protein: CASSWQLNEKLFF
J gene: TRBJ1-4
clone size: many
D gene: NA
CDR3 length: 13
V gene: TRBV11-2

CDR3 DNA: TGCGCCAGCAGTGGTCTAGCGGAAAAACAGACGGACGAGCAGTACTTC
CDR3 protein: CASSGLAEKQTDEQYF
J gene: TRBJ2-7
clone size: NA
D gene: TRBD2
CDR3 length: 16
V gene: TRBV10-2

CDR3 DNA: TGTGCCATCAGCGGACTAGCGGTCACAGATACGCAGTATTTT
CDR3 protein: CAISGLAVTDTQYF
J gene: TRBJ2-3
clone size: many
D gene: TRBD2
CDR3 length: 14
V gene: TRBV10-3

CDR3 DNA: TGTGCCAGCAGTTCGGGCCACCCGAGCACTGAAGCTTTCTTT
CDR3 protein: CASSSGHPSTEAFF
J gene: TRBJ1-1
clone size: many
D gene: NA
CDR3 length: 14
V gene: TRBV7-9

CDR3 DNA: TGTGCCACCAGGGACGGACTGAACTATGGCTACACCTTC
CDR3 protein: CATRDGLNYGYTF
J gene: TRBJ1-2
clone size: few
D gene: NA
CDR3 length: 13
V gene: TRBV24-1

CDR3 DNA: TGCAGTGCTAGAGATCCCCAACGGACAGGGTTTACCGGGGAGCTGTTTTTT
CDR3 protein: CSARDPQRTGFTGELFF
J gene: TRBJ2-2
clone size: many
D gene: TRBD1
CDR3 length: 17
V gene: TRBV20-1

CDR3 DNA: TGTGCCAGTAGTAGTTCCTTTGGGGCCCTCTACGAGCAGTACTTC
CDR3 protein: CASSSSFGALYEQYF
J gene: TRBJ2-7
clone size: few
D gene: NA
CDR3 length: 15
V gene: TRBV19

CDR3 DNA: TGTGCCAGCAGATCGAGGGGGCGGCAATATGGCTACACCTTC
CDR3 protein: CASRSRGRQYGYTF
J gene: TRBJ1-2
clone size: few
D gene: TRBD1
CDR3 length: 14
V gene: TRBV12-3/TRBV12-4

CDR3 DNA: TGCGCCTCCAGCCCTGCTAGATCCGAGACCCAGTACTTC
CDR3 protein: CASSPARSETQYF
J gene: TRBJ2-5
clone size: NA
D gene: NA
CDR3 length: 13
V gene: TRBV4-1

CDR3 DNA: TGTGCCAGCAGTGACGGGACAGGGGGGGCCGGGGAGCTGTTTTTT
CDR3 protein: CASSDGTGGAGELFF
J gene: TRBJ2-2
clone size: NA
D gene: TRBD1
CDR3 length: 15
V gene: TRBV6-1

CDR3 DNA: TGTGCCACCCGGGGAGGCACTGAAGCTTTCTTT
CDR3 protein: CATRGGTEAFF
J gene: TRBJ1-1
clone size: NA
D gene: NA
CDR3 length: 11
V gene: TRBV12-3/TRBV12-4

CDR3 DNA: TGTGCCAGCACCCAAGGGACAGGGGTTAACACCGGGGAGCTGTTTTTT
CDR3 protein: CASTQGTGVNTGELFF
J gene: TRBJ2-2
clone size: few
D gene: TRBD1
CDR3 length: 16
V gene: TRBV28

CDR3 DNA: TGTGCCAGCAGTGGCACAGGGTTGCGAGAGCAGTACTTC
CDR3 protein: CASSGTGLREQYF
J gene: TRBJ2-7
clone size: NA
D gene: NA
CDR3 length: 13
V gene: TRBV6-1

CDR3 DNA: TGTGCCAGTAGCGCGAGCGGGAGGGCCCCAGATACGCAGTATTTT
CDR3 protein: CASSASGRAPDTQYF
J gene: TRBJ2-3
clone size: NA
D gene: TRBD2
CDR3 length: 15
V gene: TRBV19